This entry lists 6 T cell receptor beta chains sequenced from one sample in a study of T-cell reconstitution after alpha-beta-depleted transplantation in children (dated by TCRdb to 2016 to 2017). The library relied on PCR. These reads were obtained on an Illumina HiSeq 2500. To normalize quantification of the TCRbeta repertoire, the TCR libraries were built with molecular barcoding that relied on unique molecular identifiers. TCRdb trimmed public reads at Q25 via fastp, called clones via MiXCR and kept in-frame beta chains. Under each unique CDR3 protein, matching rows form one entry showing the most common genes and DNA. The sample has 450,000 to 700,000 distinct CDR3 sequences on record, 25% to 30% of them singletons. The ten largest account for 30% to 40% of the sample. The treatment or condition label, as the study defines it: allogeneic hematopoietic cell transplantation with graft depleted of TCRalphabeta T cells and CD19 B cells.

Here the sequenced sample was PBMCs, taken before TCRalphabeta/CD19-depleted stem cell transplant. These receptors came from a boy under two years old with Wiskott-Aldrich syndrome, due to receive a stem cell transplant.

This clonotype was detected a few times. The genes are TRBV28 and TRBJ1-5; TRBD1 is a possible D gene (5 bases). The CDR3 runs to 14 residues. V was shortened by 1 base and J by 4 bases, with 8 bases between the two germline ends. Germline CDR1 MDHEN, CDR2 SYDVKM. The CDR3 reads CASSLFAGNQPQHF. For the CDR3, the DNA is TGTGCCAGCAGTTTATTCGCAGGGAATCAGCCCCAGCATTTT.

This clonotype occurred a few times. The chain couples TRBV5-1 to TRBJ2-1, with 8 bases aligning to TRBD2. After removal of 1 base from V and 8 bases from J, the junction contained 8 bases not matched to a gene. Germline CDR1 and CDR2: SGHRS and YFSETQ. The CDR3 spans 15 residues. CDR3 bases: TGCGCCAGCAGCTTGTTGGGGCGGGAGGAGGATGAGCAGTTCTTC. It encodes CASSLLGREEDEQFF.

This clonotype was observed a handful of times. The rearrangement uses TRBV6-5 and TRBJ2-1; D ambiguous. The CDR3 has 15 amino acids. Trimming shortened V by 0 bases and J by 6 bases, and 12 bases separated the two germline ends. CDR1 is MNHEY and CDR2 is SVGAGI in the germline V gene. CDR3 sequence: CASSYSAVTTNEQFF. For the CDR3, the DNA is TGTGCCAGCAGTTACTCGGCAGTTACTACCAATGAGCAGTTCTTC.

The chain employs TRBV5-1 and TRBJ2-6, with 9 bases matching TRBD1. The V gene end was trimmed by 4 bases and the J gene end by 4 bases; junction bases not matched to a gene: 3. The CDR3 is 15 residues long. From germline, CDR1 is SGHRS and CDR2 YFSETQ. The chain's CDR3 is CASSRTGAGANVLTF. In DNA form, the CDR3 reads TGCGCCAGCAGCAGGACAGGGGCCGGGGCCAACGTCCTGACTTTC. Full variable domain (outside the CDR3, taken from reference TRBV5-1 and TRBJ2-6): KAGVTQTPRYLIKTRGQQVTLSCSPISGHRSVSWYQQTPGQGLQFLFEYFSETQRNKGNFPGRFSGRQFSNSRSEMNVSTLELGDSALYLCASSRTGAGANVLTFGAGSRLTVL.

The V and J genes are TRBV5-1 and TRBJ1-1; D not certain. Germline CDR1 and CDR2: SGHRS and YFSETQ. The CDR3 has 15 residues. Deletions cut 1 base from V and 0 bases from J, with 10 bases between. The DNA for the CDR3 is TGCGCCAGCAGCTTGATCCGCAGCATGAACACTGAAGCTTTCTTT. It encodes CASSLIRSMNTEAFF.

In its sample, this clonotype was seen a few times. The V call is TRBV5-1, the J call TRBJ1-2; TRBD1 matches 8 bases. Germline V lookup: CDR1 SGHRS, CDR2 YFSETQ. This CDR3 spans 13 amino acids. Germline trimming cut 2 bases from V and 8 bases from J; bases unmatched to any gene: 5. CDR3: CASSLGQGEGYTF. CDR3 in DNA: TGCGCCAGCAGCTTAGGACAGGGAGAGGGCTACACCTTC. The full variable domain, completed using reference TRBV5-1 and TRBJ1-2, is KAGVTQTPRYLIKTRGQQVTLSCSPISGHRSVSWYQQTPGQGLQFLFEYFSETQRNKGNFPGRFSGRQFSNSRSEMNVSTLELGDSALYLCASSLGQGEGYTFGSGTRLTVV.